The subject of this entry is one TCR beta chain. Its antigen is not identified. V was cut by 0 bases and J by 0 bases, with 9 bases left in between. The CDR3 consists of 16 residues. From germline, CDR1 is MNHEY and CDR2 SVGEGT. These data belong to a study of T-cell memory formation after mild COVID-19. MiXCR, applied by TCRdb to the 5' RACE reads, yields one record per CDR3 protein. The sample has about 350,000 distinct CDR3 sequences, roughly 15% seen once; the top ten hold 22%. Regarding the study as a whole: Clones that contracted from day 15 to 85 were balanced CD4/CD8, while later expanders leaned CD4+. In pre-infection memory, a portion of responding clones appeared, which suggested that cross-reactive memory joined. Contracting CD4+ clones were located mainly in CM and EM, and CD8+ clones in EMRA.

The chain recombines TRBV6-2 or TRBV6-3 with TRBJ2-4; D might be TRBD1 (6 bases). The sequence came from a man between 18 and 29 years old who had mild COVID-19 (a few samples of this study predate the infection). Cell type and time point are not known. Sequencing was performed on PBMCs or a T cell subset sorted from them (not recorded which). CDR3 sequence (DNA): TGTGCCAGCAGTTACTCGAGGGGGTTAGCCAAAAACATTCAGTACTTC. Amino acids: CASSYSRGLAKNIQYF.